This TCR beta chain emerged from a study of blood T cell repertoires in COVID-19. Background on the study: PBMCs, B-cell-depleted T cells, or T cells provided the cDNA or gDNA that made up the material.

Original analysis: Estimated nucleated cell counts came from reference gene primer amplification. TCRdb's copy holds only in-frame clones and misses some; the assay was immunoSEQ multiplex PCR. The V and J calls and clone size are taken from that table; D and trimming were inferred from the DNA. Of roughly 290,000 clones listed, around 87% were seen once; the top ten hold roughly 8%. Trimming removed 6 bases from V and 2 bases from J; junction bases left unmatched: 8. Germline-derived CDR1 and CDR2 are SGHNT and YENEEA. The CDR3 consists of 15 residues. What was sequenced was peripheral blood. This TCR came from a woman between 50 and 59 years old who had recovered from COVID-19. The chain carries TRBV11-3 and TRBJ2-3; 7 nucleotides align to TRBD1. The CDR3 region is CASSRGQDDTDTQYF. Here the CDR3 DNA reads TGTGCCAGCAGTCGCGGACAGGACGACACAGATACGCAGTATTTT.